These 21 T cell receptor beta chains came from one sample sequenced in a study of T cell repertoires in cytomegalovirus infection. A single record per CDR3 protein comes from TCRdb applying MiXCR to the reads. The top ten clones hold more than 13% of a sample with approximately 910,000 distinct CDR3 sequences, around 32% of them seen once. The antigens of these receptors remain unknown. The source was cultured CD8+ T cells from PBMCs, collected from culture after CMV antigen stimulation. These receptor sequences come from a human donor in good health (CMV status not recorded). Some clones in this sample may be carry-over from other donors' samples.

This clonotype was observed a handful of times. This chain links TRBV10-3 with TRBJ1-3; 11 nucleotides line up with TRBD1. CDR3 length equals 18 residues. Germline V CDR1 and CDR2: ENHRY, SYGVKD. With 6 bases clipped from V and 1 base from J, the junction kept 11 bases outside the gene matches. The CDR3 loop reads CAIRTRDRGKASGNTIYF. The CDR3 region has the DNA TGTGCCATCAGGACCCGGGACAGGGGGAAAGCTTCTGGAAACACCATATATTTT.

This clonotype was seen repeatedly, ten times or more. The chain employs TRBV27 and TRBJ1-2; no firm D call. V was cut by 4 bases and J by 7 bases, with 10 bases left in between. CDR3 length equals 12 residues. Germline V lookup: CDR1 MNHEY, CDR2 SMNVEV (reference sequence). The CDR3 nucleotides are TGTGCCAGCAGTTCCCAGTACGGTGGCTACACCTTC. This codes for CASSSQYGGYTF.

To note about this clonotype: The missing conserved phenylalanine or tryptophan at the end of this CDR3 makes a read error likely. This rearrangement joins TRBV7-3 to TRBJ2-3; D is uncertain. CDR1 and CDR2 from the germline V gene are SGHTA and FQGTGA. The V and J ends lost 5 bases and 4 bases respectively, with 13 bases between them. The CDR3 is 14 residues long. The CDR3 nucleotides are TGTGCCAGCAGCCCTGACAAGGGATCAGATACGCAGTATTTA. Translation: CASSPDKGSDTQYL.

A remark on this clonotype: The CDR3 carries no conserved terminal phenylalanine or tryptophan, so it likely arises from a read error. The DNA is omitted, as the CDR3 cannot be located on it reliably, and the CDR3 follows TCRdb's listing. V is TRBV7-3 and J is TRBJ1-1; the D call of TRBD1 is as the table states it, not checked on the DNA. Germline V lookup: CDR1 SGHTA, CDR2 FQGTGA. The CDR3 comprises 14 residues, both ends counted. The CDR3 protein is CASSPPDRATEAFS.

The rearrangement joins TRBV15 to TRBJ2-3; maybe TRBD1 (6 bases). The CDR3 runs 16 residues. The V gene's germline CDR1 is LNHNV and CDR2 YYDKDF (reference sequence). V was trimmed by 0 bases and J by 1 base, leaving 11 bases between them. CDR3 sequence reads: CATSRDRGRGTDTQYF. CDR3 nucleotide sequence: TGTGCCACCAGCAGAGACAGGGGTAGGGGCACAGATACGCAGTATTTT.

The sample holds a few counts of this clonotype. The chain recombines TRBV7-9 with TRBJ2-7; maybe TRBD1 (6 bases). The CDR3 loop spans 12 amino acids. From germline, CDR1 is SEHNR and CDR2 FQNEAQ (reference sequence). The V and J ends lost 3 bases and 7 bases respectively, with 10 bases between them. The CDR3 DNA reads TGTGCCAGCAGCTTGGACAGCCCTGAGCAGTACGTC. Residues: CASSLDSPEQYV.

V and J are TRBV7-9 and TRBJ2-3; 11 bases align to TRBD2. V gave up 5 bases and J gave up 8 bases; unmatched junction bases: 12. CDR3 length: 16 residues. The germline gives CDR1 SEHNR, CDR2 FQNEAQ (reference sequence). Written as DNA, the CDR3 is TGTGCCAGCAGCCCGGTGACTAGCGGGGTTCGAGTTACGCAGTATTTT. Translating gives CASSPVTSGVRVTQYF.

In this sample, this clonotype turned up a few times. The chain has TRBV6-2 or TRBV6-3 and TRBJ2-3; a weak D match, TRBD1 (6 bases). Trimming took 4 bases from V and 3 from J, leaving 11 bases between them. The CDR3 is 14 residues long. Germline assignment: CDR1 MNHEY and CDR2 SVGEGT. CDR3 in amino acids: CASSWTDNTDTQYF. CDR3 DNA: TGTGCCAGCAGTTGGACAGATAATACAGATACGCAGTATTTT.

This clonotype was seen a handful of times. The rearrangement links TRBV7-9 to TRBJ2-7; D not certain. The CDR3 totals 14 residues. Germline V lookup: CDR1 SEHNR, CDR2 FQNEAQ (reference sequence). Trimming took off 3 bases at V and 5 bases at J, with 14 bases between the two ends. CDR3 coding DNA: TGTGCCAGCAGCTTGTCTAGTCTGTGGGACGAGCAGTACTTC. Its translation is CASSLSSLWDEQYF.

This clonotype was seen more than once but under ten times. The chain recombines TRBV7-6 with TRBJ2-2; 9 bases are shared with TRBD1. J lost 6 bases, V lost 5 bases, and 7 bases had no gene match. CDR1 and CDR2 (germline): SGHVS, FNYEAQ. CDR3 size: 15 residues. CDR3 in DNA: TGTGCCAGCAGCCCGCCGGGACAGGGCGCCGGGGAGCTGTTTTTT. Its protein product is CASSPPGQGAGELFF.

V usage is TRBV29-1 and J usage is TRBJ2-5; 7 bases are a match to TRBD1. This CDR3 spans 14 amino acids. Per the germline V gene, CDR1 is SQVTM and CDR2 is ANQGSEA. J was trimmed by 5 bases and V by 1 base; bases with no gene match: 7. CDR3 sequence reads: CSVEGPTGEETQYF. CDR3 sequence (DNA): TGCAGCGTTGAAGGTCCCACAGGGGAGGAGACCCAGTACTTC. The complete variable domain, with remaining parts taken from reference TRBV29-1 and TRBJ2-5, reads SAVISQKPSRDICQRGTSLTIQCQVDSQVTMMFWYRQQPGQSLTLIATANQGSEATYESGFVIDKFPISRPNLTFSTLTVSNMSPEDSSIYLCSVEGPTGEETQYFGPGTRLLVL.

This chain connects TRBV7-9 to TRBJ2-1, with D uncertain. The CDR3 is 14 residues long. V lost 5 bases and J lost 7, with 15 bases in between. Germline lookup yields CDR1 SEHNR and CDR2 FQNEAQ (reference sequence). The CDR3 loop reads CASSPRLFWNEQFF. CDR3 nucleotides: TGTGCCAGCAGCCCCCGACTGTTTTGGAATGAGCAGTTCTTC. Supplemented by reference TRBV7-9 and TRBJ2-1, the full variable domain reads DTGVSQNPRHKITKRGQNVTFRCDPISEHNRLYWYRQTLGQGPEFLTYFQNEAQLEKSRLLSDRFSAERPKGSFSTLEIQRTEQGDSAMYLCASSPRLFWNEQFFGPGTRLTVL.

This clonotype was seen at least ten times. CDR3 DNA sequence: TGTGCCAGCACCTTACTAGCAACCGGGGAGCTGTTTTTT. This codes for CASTLLATGELFF. The chain carries TRBV12-3 or TRBV12-4 and TRBJ2-2, with a tentative D call TRBD2 (6 bases). V lost 7 bases and J lost 5, with 11 bases in between. The CDR3 consists of 13 residues.

The genes are TRBV6-6 and TRBJ2-7, with D hard to call. Between the trimmed V and J ends, which lost 7 bases and 1 base, there was a span of 17 bases. CDR3 length: 15 amino acids. Germline assignment: CDR1 MNHNY and CDR2 SVGAGI (reference sequence). CDR3 loop: CASTSVRITSYEQYF. The CDR3, as DNA: TGTGCCAGCACTTCGGTCAGGATCACATCCTACGAGCAGTACTTC.

The genes are TRBV6-1 and TRBJ2-7; D gene ambiguous. The V end lost 3 bases, the J end lost 4 bases, and 1 base lay between the germline ends. Germline values: CDR1 MNHNS, CDR2 SASEGT. The CDR3 runs to 10 residues. CDR3 in amino acids: CASSEYEQYV. The CDR3 region has the DNA TGTGCCAGCAGTGAGTACGAGCAGTACGTC.

This clonotype was picked up one time. V gene TRBV29-1 combines with J gene TRBJ2-1; 10 nucleotides line up with TRBD2. The trim removed 1 base at V and 7 bases at J, leaving 7 bases unmatched. Germline CDR1 SQVTM, CDR2 ANQGSEA. The CDR3 has 15 amino acids. The CDR3 protein is CSVEGRGLAANEQFF. Written as DNA, the CDR3 is TGCAGCGTTGAAGGTCGCGGACTAGCGGCAAATGAGCAGTTCTTC.

This clonotype has more than one count but fewer than ten. This chain connects TRBV12-3 or TRBV12-4 to TRBJ1-4; D is possibly TRBD1 (6 bases). The CDR3 is 14 amino acids. V was shortened by 6 bases and J by 5 bases, with 13 bases between the two germline ends. The CDR3 loop reads CASSTGTINEKLFF. The CDR3, as DNA: TGTGCCAGCAGCACCGGGACAATAAATGAAAAACTGTTTTTT.

The gene calls are TRBV11-1 and TRBJ2-1; 9 nucleotides match TRBD1. Unmatched junction bases numbered 13, after V lost 6 bases and J lost 4 bases. In germline, CDR1 is SGHAT, CDR2 FQDESV (reference sequence). This CDR3 region has 17 residues. In DNA form, the CDR3 reads TGTGCCAGCAGTTCCGAGAGGGGGACAGGGATTTACAATGAGCAGTTCTTC. Translation gives CASSSERGTGIYNEQFF. Filled out from reference TRBV11-1 and TRBJ2-1, the complete variable domain reads EAEVAQSPRYKITEKSQAVAFWCDPISGHATLYWYRQILGQGPELLVQFQDESVVDDSQLPKDRFSAERLKGVDSTLKIQPAELGDSAMYLCASSSERGTGIYNEQFFGPGTRLTVL.

The table lists this clonotype with a count of one. This sequence joins TRBV27 and TRBJ1-5; perhaps TRBD1 as D (5 bases). This CDR3 is built from 15 residues. The V gene lost 4 bases and the J gene lost 1 base, with 11 bases spanning the gap. Looked up from germline, CDR1 is MNHEY and CDR2 is SMNVEV (reference sequence). As DNA, the CDR3 is TGTGCCAGCAGTTACATGCCAGGGAGCAATCAGCCCCAGCATTTT. As protein: CASSYMPGSNQPQHF.

This clonotype came up a few times. The chain employs TRBV5-6 and TRBJ2-3, with D possibly TRBD1 on 6 matching bases. V was trimmed by 0 bases and J by 5 bases, leaving 10 bases between them. The CDR3 runs to 14 residues. Per germline, CDR1 SGHDT and CDR2 YYEEEE. CDR3 region: CASSLEQGIDTQYF. The CDR3 coding sequence is TGTGCCAGCAGCTTGGAACAGGGTATAGATACGCAGTATTTT.

This clonotype was counted a few times. V usage is TRBV12-3 or TRBV12-4 and J usage is TRBJ1-1; a weak D match, TRBD1 (5 bases). Trimming left V 4 bases short and J 3 bases short, with 9 bases between. CDR3 length equals 13 residues. CDR3 DNA sequence: TGTGCCAGCAGTTCAGGGTCGGACACTGAAGCTTTCTTT. Its translation is CASSSGSDTEAFF.